These 32 T cell receptor beta chains came from one sample sequenced in a study of CD8 T cells in ankylosing spondylitis. TCRdb reprocessed the 5' RACE reads with MiXCR, giving one entry per CDR3 protein. Of approximately 28,000 distinct CDR3 sequences in the sample, 7.9% are singletons; the top ten hold almost 30%. Material for sequencing was blood. The origin of the receptors is a male donor with ankylosing spondylitis or in good health (not recorded which).

This clonotype was counted a few times. The chain joins TRBV12-3 or TRBV12-4 to TRBJ2-2; TRBD2 matches at 8 bases. This CDR3 region has 13 residues. Germline trimming cut 10 bases from V and 7 bases from J; bases unmatched to any gene: 8. This CDR3 reads CATRLAGFGELFF. The DNA of the CDR3 is TGTGCCACCCGGCTAGCGGGCTTCGGGGAGCTGTTTTTT.

This clonotype came up a few times. V gene TRBV20-1 combines with J gene TRBJ2-1; 9 positions agree with TRBD1. The V and J ends lost 2 bases and 4 bases, in that order; junction bases with no gene match: 9. The CDR3 sequence is 16 residues long. CDR1 and CDR2 (germline): DFQATT, SNEGSKA (reference sequence). The CDR3 region is CSARLVGTGLYNEQFF. For the CDR3, the DNA is TGCAGTGCTAGATTAGTCGGGACAGGGTTATACAATGAGCAGTTCTTC.

This clonotype has ten or more counts. The chain combines TRBV20-1 with TRBJ1-1, with D maybe TRBD1 (6 bases). Trimming pared 3 bases from V and 1 base from J, leaving 12 bases between. The CDR3 length is 14 residues. Germline CDR1 DFQATT, CDR2 SNEGSKA (reference sequence). The CDR3 nucleotides are TGCAGTGCTAGCACGACAGGCGGGAACACTGAAGCTTTCTTT. Amino acids: CSASTTGGNTEAFF.

There are a few counts of this clonotype. The CDR3 region has the DNA TGTGCCAGCAGTTTAGGGCAGGGGGGCGAGCAGTACGTC. It encodes CASSLGQGGEQYV. The gene calls are TRBV12-3 or TRBV12-4 and TRBJ2-7, with D tentatively TRBD1 (7 bases). The CDR3 consists of 13 residues. V was pared by 1 base and J by 6 bases, with 10 bases between.

The chain employs TRBV30 and TRBJ1-1; D is ambiguous. V dropped 0 bases and J dropped 7 bases, with 12 bases sitting between them. CDR3 length: 13 residues. Germline assignment: CDR1 GTSNPN and CDR2 SVGIG (reference sequence). DNA of the CDR3: TGTGCCTGGAGTGTAAGGGCGGCAAGTGAAGCTTTCTTT. Its translation: CAWSVRAASEAFF.

This chain connects TRBV29-1 to TRBJ2-7, with D possibly matching TRBD1 (6 bases). CDR1 SQVTM and CDR2 ANQGSEA come from the germline V gene. The CDR3 extends over 13 amino acids. Trimming left V 6 bases short and J 0 bases short, with 12 bases between. This CDR3 is CSVRRDISYEQYF. For the CDR3, the DNA is TGCAGCGTCCGCCGGGACATCTCCTACGAGCAGTACTTC.

The sample holds a few counts of this clonotype. The rearrangement joins TRBV6-2 or TRBV6-3 to TRBJ2-7; 10 bases agree with TRBD1. The CDR3 sequence is 14 residues long. J gave up 0 bases and V 5 bases, and 1 base lay outside the gene matches. CDR1 and CDR2 from the germline V gene are MNHEY and SVGEGT. As DNA, the CDR3 is TGTGCCAGCAGTCGACAGGGGGCCTCCTACGAGCAGTACTTC. The encoded protein is CASSRQGASYEQYF.

In its sample, this clonotype was seen a few times. The V call is TRBV11-2, the J call TRBJ2-2; D might be TRBD1 (6 bases). CDR3 length equals 15 residues. Germline V gene lookup returns CDR1 SGHAT and CDR2 FQNNGV. Trimming took off 3 bases at V and 6 bases at J, with 14 bases between the two ends. CDR3 sequence reads: CASSFYREWAGELFF. CDR3 nucleotide sequence: TGTGCCAGCAGCTTTTACAGGGAATGGGCCGGGGAGCTGTTTTTT.

This clonotype has just a few counts. The chain combines TRBV4-1 with TRBJ2-2; possibly TRBD1 or TRBD2 for D (5 bases each). V was shortened by 1 base and J by 0 bases, with 12 bases between the two germline ends. Germline lookup yields CDR1 MGHRA and CDR2 YSYEKL. This CDR3 is built from 17 residues. The CDR3 loop is CASSQGRGPTNTGELFF. CDR3 in DNA: TGCGCCAGCAGCCAAGGTCGGGGACCCACGAACACCGGGGAGCTGTTTTTT.

In its sample, this clonotype was seen many times. V and J are TRBV29-1 and TRBJ2-1; no definite D call. CDR1 and CDR2 (germline): SQVTM, ANQGSEA. Trimming shortened V by 4 bases and J by 4 bases, and 5 bases separated the two germline ends. CDR3 length equals 11 residues. In DNA, the CDR3 is TGCAGCGTTGTGGGATACAATGAGCAGTTCTTC. It codes for CSVVGYNEQFF.

This clonotype occurred many times. The chain joins TRBV5-1 to TRBJ2-3, with 7 bases aligning to TRBD2. Losses at the gene ends were 4 bases for V and 0 bases for J; bases not matched to a gene: 8. Germline V gene lookup returns CDR1 SGHRS and CDR2 YFSETQ. This CDR3 is built from 16 residues. CDR3 sequence (DNA): TGCGCCAGCAGCCCGATGCAAGCGGGGAGCACAGATACGCAGTATTTT. This codes for CASSPMQAGSTDTQYF.

The chain recombines TRBV7-2 with TRBJ2-2, with D perhaps matching TRBD1 or TRBD2 (5 bases each). The CDR3 extends over 18 amino acids. Trimming stripped 2 bases from V and 2 bases from J, with 18 bases between. CDR1 and CDR2 from the germline V gene are SGHTA and FQGNSA. The CDR3 DNA follows: TGTGCCAGCAGCTTACGGGCAGGGCAGGCGGGCAACACCGGGGAGCTGTTTTTT. Protein: CASSLRAGQAGNTGELFF. Full variable domain (outside the CDR3, taken from reference TRBV7-2 and TRBJ2-2): GAGVSQSPSNKVTEKGKDVELRCDPISGHTALYWYRQSLGQGLEFLIYFQGNSAPDKSGLPSDRFSAERTGGSVSTLTIQRTQQEDSAVYLCASSLRAGQAGNTGELFFGEGSRLTVL.

In this sample, this clonotype turned up a few times. V gene TRBV5-6 combines with J gene TRBJ2-3; D call uncertain. The germline V and J ends were trimmed by 1 base and 1 base, with 4 bases remaining between them. The germline CDR1 and CDR2 sequences are SGHDT and YYEEEE. The CDR3 length is 13 residues. This CDR3 reads CASSLIGTDTQYF. The CDR3 bases are TGTGCCAGCAGCTTGATCGGCACAGATACGCAGTATTTT.

This clonotype was detected many times. The chain uses TRBV6-5 and TRBJ2-3; 8 nucleotides align to TRBD2. There are 14 residues in the CDR3. After removal of 7 bases from V and 3 bases from J, the junction contained 6 bases not matched to a gene. CDR1 and CDR2 (germline): MNHEY, SVGAGI. In nucleotides, the CDR3 is TGTGCCAGCACGAGCGGGAGCTGGACAGATACGCAGTATTTT. The encoded protein is CASTSGSWTDTQYF.

The V call is TRBV5-1, the J call TRBJ1-1, with 8 nucleotides matching TRBD1. The V and J ends lost 1 base and 4 bases, in that order; junction bases with no gene match: 3. The length of the CDR3 is 14 residues. The germline CDR1 and CDR2 sequences are SGHRS and YFSETQ. CDR3 loop: CASSLYQGATEAFF. In DNA, the CDR3 is TGCGCCAGCAGCTTGTATCAGGGGGCCACTGAAGCTTTCTTT.

This clonotype was found many times. The rearrangement uses TRBV5-1 and TRBJ2-1; D is ambiguous. Between the trimmed V and J ends, which lost 1 base and 6 bases, there was a span of 5 bases. The CDR3 extends over 12 amino acids. Germline CDR1 SGHRS, CDR2 YFSETQ. DNA of the CDR3: TGCGCCAGCAGCTTGAGAGTCAATGAGCAGTTCTTC. Translating it yields CASSLRVNEQFF.

This rearrangement joins TRBV20-1 to TRBJ2-5; D possibly corresponds to TRBD2 (5 bases). V shed 0 bases and J shed 4 bases, with 15 bases lying between them. Germline-derived CDR1 and CDR2 are DFQATT and SNEGSKA (reference sequence). The CDR3 extends over 15 amino acids. The CDR3 loop reads CSARDILGQVETQYF. The CDR3 nucleotides are TGCAGTGCTAGAGACATACTAGGCCAGGTAGAGACCCAGTACTTC.

This sequence joins TRBV20-1 and TRBJ2-1; no firm D call. The CDR3 spans 9 residues. Trimming stripped 6 bases from V and 7 bases from J, with 4 bases between. Looked up from germline, CDR1 is DFQATT and CDR2 is SNEGSKA (reference sequence). The CDR3 here is CSAGNEQFF. The CDR3 nucleotides read TGCAGTGCGGGGAATGAGCAGTTCTTC.

About this clonotype: At one end, the junction sequence differs from germline, possibly due to a read error. This chain links TRBV5-1 with TRBJ2-3; TRBD2 aligns across 11 bases. This CDR3 comprises 15 residues. Germline values: CDR1 SGHRS, CDR2 YFSETQ. The CDR3 DNA sequence: TGCGCCAGCAGCTTGGCACTAGCGGGGGCAGAAACGCAGTATTTT. Translating gives CASSLALAGAETQYF.

The chain joins TRBV3-1 to TRBJ2-5; D remains ambiguous. The CDR3 sequence is 14 residues long. Per germline, CDR1 LGHDT and CDR2 YNNKEL (reference sequence). Trimming took off 4 bases at V and 2 bases at J, with 11 bases between the two ends. The CDR3 loop reads CASSLAPHQETQYF. DNA of the CDR3: TGTGCCAGCAGCCTCGCCCCTCATCAAGAGACCCAGTACTTC.

This clonotype was counted at least ten times. The chain is built from TRBV27 and TRBJ2-2; 7 bases are shared with TRBD1. The ends lost 7 bases at V and 3 bases at J; junction bases unmatched: 8. The germline gives CDR1 MNHEY, CDR2 SMNVEV (reference sequence). This CDR3 comprises 15 residues. In DNA, the CDR3 is TGTGCCAGCAAACGAAATACAGGGGACACCGGGGAGCTGTTTTTT. It yields the protein CASKRNTGDTGELFF.

The rearrangement links TRBV9 to TRBJ2-1, with D hard to call. V lost 4 bases to trimming and J lost 9 bases, with 17 bases between them. The CDR3 contains 14 residues. Looked up from germline, CDR1 is SGDLS and CDR2 is YYNGEE. The CDR3 nucleotides read TGTGCCAGCAGCCCCAAGGCCACCTCTAGTGAGCAGTTCTTC. This sequence encodes CASSPKATSSEQFF.

The table lists this clonotype with many counts. The chain couples TRBV4-1 to TRBJ1-4; D unclear. In germline, CDR1 is MGHRA, CDR2 YSYEKL. This CDR3 is 16 amino acids long. Deletions cut 3 bases from V and 6 bases from J, with 17 bases between. CDR3: CASSQPGLGSDEKLFF. The CDR3 DNA follows: TGCGCCAGCAGCCAGCCAGGACTCGGGAGTGATGAAAAACTGTTTTTT.

This chain links TRBV20-1 with TRBJ1-6; 8 bases are a match to TRBD1. The trim removed 0 bases at V and 5 bases at J, leaving 6 bases unmatched. The CDR3 runs 16 residues. The germline CDR1 and CDR2 sequences are DFQATT and SNEGSKA (reference sequence). CDR3 in DNA: TGCAGTGCTAGAGAACAGACAGGGGCAAATAATTCACCCCTCCACTTT. Protein sequence: CSAREQTGANNSPLHF.

The chain links TRBV11-3 to TRBJ2-3; 9 nucleotides match TRBD1. Germline V gene lookup returns CDR1 SGHNT and CDR2 YENEEA. J gave up 5 bases and V 5 bases, and 5 bases lay outside the gene matches. This CDR3 is 14 amino acids long. The CDR3 here is CASSLRTGEDTQYF. The CDR3 region has the DNA TGTGCCAGCAGCCTCCGGACAGGGGAAGATACGCAGTATTTT.

V usage is TRBV29-1 and J usage is TRBJ2-7; D is perhaps TRBD2 (5 bases). The CDR3 totals 14 residues. V was pared by 7 bases and J by 1 base, with 17 bases between. Germline CDR1 and CDR2: SQVTM and ANQGSEA. The CDR3 bases are TGCAGCGCTATTCACGTCGGGGAATCCTACGAGCAGTACTTC. Its translation: CSAIHVGESYEQYF.

This clonotype appeared a few times. This chain connects TRBV29-1 to TRBJ2-7, with TRBD2 matching 10 bases. CDR1 is SQVTM and CDR2 is ANQGSEA in the germline V gene. V trimming: 4 bases; J trimming: 1 base; junction bases outside the gene matches: 7. This CDR3 is 15 amino acids long. The CDR3 loop is CSVVGSGGNSYEQYF. Here the CDR3 DNA reads TGCAGCGTTGTGGGTAGCGGGGGGAATTCCTACGAGCAGTACTTC.

This clonotype was counted at least ten times. The genes are TRBV2 and TRBJ1-6; D is undetermined. There are 15 residues in the CDR3. The germline V gene encodes CDR1 SNHLY and CDR2 FYNNEI. Trimming removed 7 bases at V and 9 bases at J, with 19 bases between. CDR3 DNA sequence: TGTGCCAGCAAAGCGCCGGGGAGGATAACTTCACCCCTCCACTTT. Its translation is CASKAPGRITSPLHF.

The V gene is TRBV28, the J gene TRBJ2-3, with D maybe TRBD1 (6 bases). V was trimmed by 5 bases and J by 2 bases, leaving 8 bases between them. CDR3 length equals 13 residues. CDR1 is MDHEN, CDR2 SYDVKM, per germline. CDR3 region: CASSGDTTDTQYF. CDR3 in DNA: TGTGCCAGCAGTGGGGACACCACAGATACGCAGTATTTT.

The rearrangement joins TRBV4-3 to TRBJ1-4; D is undetermined. V was pared by 0 bases and J by 8 bases, with 4 bases between. CDR3 size: 12 residues. CDR1 is LGHNA and CDR2 is YSLEER in the germline V gene. Here the CDR3 reads CASSQEGEKLFF. CDR3 nucleotides: TGCGCCAGCAGCCAAGAGGGGGAAAAACTGTTTTTT.

The V gene is TRBV12-3 or TRBV12-4, the J gene TRBJ2-2; TRBD1 is a possible D gene (6 bases). Trimming stripped 5 bases from V and 0 bases from J, with 13 bases between. This CDR3 region has 16 residues. CDR3 region: CASSPIGTTNTGELFF. CDR3 sequence (DNA): TGTGCCAGCAGTCCAATAGGGACAACGAACACCGGGGAGCTGTTTTTT.

CDR3 protein: CASSPGQGAFQPQHF. The CDR3 DNA sequence: TGCGCCAGCAGCCCCGGACAGGGGGCGTTTCAGCCCCAGCATTTT. The chain carries TRBV5-1 and TRBJ1-5, with 11 bases fitting TRBD1. The CDR3 has 15 amino acids. Per the germline V gene, CDR1 is SGHRS and CDR2 is YFSETQ. V lost 4 bases and J lost 6; bases outside the gene matches: 6.